This T cell receptor beta chain was profiled in a study of T-cell reconstitution after alpha-beta-depleted transplantation in children. CDR3 length: 16 residues. Trimming removed 1 base from V and 0 bases from J, with 10 bases in between. Germline V gene lookup returns CDR1 SGHVS and CDR2 FQNEAQ. For TCRbeta, the library was prepared with unique molecular identifiers. TCRdb reprocessed the PCR reads with MiXCR, giving one entry per CDR3 protein. The repertoire holds approximately 510,000 distinct CDR3 sequences, with around 20% as singletons. The receptor was derived from a human donor who donated a stem cell graft to a child with acute lymphoblastic leukemia. The sample in question was PBMCs from the stem cell graft donor, obtained from the stem cell graft. The chain is built from TRBV7-8 and TRBJ1-5, with no clear D. CDR3 in amino acids: CASSLEGRYSNQPQHF. CDR3 DNA sequence: TGTGCCAGCAGCTTAGAAGGCCGTTATAGCAATCAGCCCCAGCATTTT.